The rows below give T cell receptor beta chains drawn from one sample of a study of blood T cell repertoires in COVID-19. Measured with immunoSEQ multiplex PCR; TCRdb has only the in-frame clones, and not every one. Of 200,000 to 250,000 clones in the sample, 82% are singletons; the top ten hold approximately 7.6%. The sample comprised peripheral blood. The receptors derive from a woman at least 80 years old with COVID-19, enrolled during active disease. Both conserved end residues are part of each CDR3. The D gene is left open where the match is weak. Size tells how often a clone was seen (once, few, many) or the class of an expanded clone, and some rows leave it out.

clone size	J gene	D gene	V gene	CDR3 DNA	CDR3 protein
.	TRBJ1-2	.	TRBV7-9	TGTGCCAGCAGCCAAAACTATGGCTACACCTTC	CASSQNYGYTF
.	TRBJ2-6	.	TRBV19	TGTGCCAGTAGTCAAGGAGGAGGTTCCAACGTCCTGACTTTC	CASSQGGGSNVLTF
.	TRBJ2-3	.	TRBV12-2	TGTGCAAGTCGCTGCGGCGGCGGAGGACGAGGCACAGATACGCAGTATTTT	CASRCGGGGRGTDTQYF
.	TRBJ1-4	.	TRBV6-5	TGTGCCAGCAGTTACGGGGGAGGGGGAAATGAAAAACTGTTTTTT	CASSYGGGGNEKLFF
.	TRBJ2-5	TRBD2	TRBV7-2	TGTGCCAGCAGCCCGGCTAGCGGGGGGGAGACCCAGTACTTC	CASSPASGGETQYF
.	TRBJ2-3	.	TRBV21-1	TGTGCCAGCAGCAAGGTCACTAGCGGTCCCGGTAGTCCAGATACGCAGTATTTT	CASSKVTSGPGSPDTQYF
.	TRBJ2-5	TRBD2	TRBV14	TGTGCCAGCAGCCCCTACGGACTAGCCAGAGAGACCCAGTACTTC	CASSPYGLARETQYF
many	TRBJ1-2	.	TRBV13	TGTGCCAGCAGCCACAGGGTTTACTATGGCTACACCTTC	CASSHRVYYGYTF
.	TRBJ1-4	.	TRBV19	TGTGCCAGTAGTGGACAAAAGGTTGAAAAACTGTTTTTT	CASSGQKVEKLFF
.	TRBJ2-4	.	TRBV10-2	TGCGCCAGCAGTGATCCCGGTTCCAAAAACATTCAGTACTTC	CASSDPGSKNIQYF
.	TRBJ1-2	.	TRBV28	TGTGCCAGCAGTTCCGGGGGAACAGGAGATGGCTACACCTTC	CASSSGGTGDGYTF
once	TRBJ1-6	.	TRBV14	TGTGCCAGCAGCCAAGATGACGGGAGGAGCTCACCCCTCCACTTT	CASSQDDGRSSPLHF
.	TRBJ2-4	.	TRBV19	TGTGCCAGTAGTATAGGCCCGGGGGGCAAGATAGCCAAAAACATTCAGTACTTC	CASSIGPGGKIAKNIQYF
once	TRBJ1-2	.	TRBV19	TGTGCCGCCCGATCCGCCAGGGGCCCATGGGGCTACACCTTC	CAARSARGPWGYTF
few	TRBJ2-5	.	TRBV29-1	TGCAGCGTTGTTGCAGGGCCAGAGACCCAGTACTTC	CSVVAGPETQYF
few	TRBJ1-2	.	TRBV28	TGTGCCAGCAGTTTTAGGGGGAATGGCTACACCTTC	CASSFRGNGYTF
.	TRBJ1-3	.	TRBV30	TGTGCCTGGAAATTTTCGGGTGGAGGAAACACCATATATTTT	CAWKFSGGGNTIYF
few	TRBJ1-6	.	TRBV9	TGTGCCAGCAGCGTAGGGGGGCTTTGGTCACCCCTCCACTTT	CASSVGGLWSPLHF
.	TRBJ2-1	TRBD2	TRBV19	TGTGCCAGTACCCCCCGGGGGGGCAATGAGCAGTTCTTC	CASTPRGGNEQFF
.	TRBJ2-3	.	TRBV7-3	TGTGCCAGCAGCCCCACGGGGACTACAGATACGCAGTATTTT	CASSPTGTTDTQYF
.	TRBJ1-5	.	TRBV4-3	TGCGCCAGCAGCCAAGATGTTGGACTCTACGGTACTCAGCCCCAGCATTTT	CASSQDVGLYGTQPQHF
.	TRBJ1-5	.	TRBV19	TGTGCCAGTAGTCTTCAGGGCAGGCAGCCCCAGCATTTT	CASSLQGRQPQHF
.	TRBJ1-5	TRBD1	TRBV18	TGTGCCAGCTCATCTGTTAGACAGGGGGATCAGCCCCAGCATTTT	CASSSVRQGDQPQHF
.	TRBJ1-6	.	TRBV18	TGTGCCAGCTCATCTGACAGGAAAAATTCACCCCTCCACTTT	CASSSDRKNSPLHF
few	TRBJ1-5	.	TRBV19	TGTGCCAGTAGTCCGGCGGGCACCAGGCCCCAGCATTTT	CASSPAGTRPQHF
.	TRBJ2-2	.	TRBV11-2	TGTGCCAGCAGCTTAGATGGAGCGACCTGGGAGCTGTTTTTT	CASSLDGATWELFF
.	TRBJ2-1	TRBD2	TRBV10-2	TGCGCCAGCAACCCGACTAGCGGGGGGTTACAGTTCTTC	CASNPTSGGLQFF
.	TRBJ1-5	TRBD1	TRBV6-2/TRBV6-3	TGTGCCAGCAGCCCTTCTCAGGGGGCCGGCAATCAGCCCCAGCATTTT	CASSPSQGAGNQPQHF
.	TRBJ1-5	.	TRBV27	TGTGCCAGCAGTTTATATGGGGCGAGCAATCAGCCCCAGCATTTT	CASSLYGASNQPQHF
.	TRBJ2-1	.	TRBV5-1	TGCGCCAGCAGCTTGGCCGATGCGGGTGAGCAGTTCTTC	CASSLADAGEQFF
.	TRBJ2-2	TRBD2	TRBV5-1	TGCGCCAGCAGCCTCGGACTAGCCCTCACCGGGGAGCTGTTTTTT	CASSLGLALTGELFF
.	TRBJ1-5	.	TRBV15	TGTGCCACCAGCTCCGGCGGGGGAAGGAATCAGCCCCAGCATTTT	CATSSGGGRNQPQHF
.	TRBJ2-2	.	TRBV5-1	TGCGCCAGCAGAGCCAGGGGAGTAACCGGGGAGCTGTTTTTT	CASRARGVTGELFF
.	TRBJ2-1	TRBD2	TRBV3-1/TRBV3-2	TGTGCCAGCAGCCTCGGACTAGCGGGAGAGAGGGAGCAGTTCTTC	CASSLGLAGEREQFF
once	TRBJ1-2	TRBD1	TRBV6-5	TGTGCCAGCATGCGGACAGGAGGCTATGGCTACACCTTC	CASMRTGGYGYTF
.	TRBJ2-5	TRBD2	TRBV4-3	TGCGCCAGCAGCCACTCGGGACTAGCGGAAGAGATCCAGTACTTC	CASSHSGLAEEIQYF
.	TRBJ1-3	TRBD1	TRBV24-1	TGTGCCACCAGTGATTTGCCAGGGGGCGTCTTGTATGGAAACACCATATATTTT	CATSDLPGGVLYGNTIYF
.	TRBJ1-3	.	TRBV15	TGTGCCACCAGCAGGGGGGCGGTTAACTCTGGAAACACCATATATTTT	CATSRGAVNSGNTIYF
.	TRBJ1-5	TRBD1	TRBV2	TGTGCCAGTCAGGGACAGGGGCCTCAGCCCCAGCATTTT	CASQGQGPQPQHF
once	TRBJ2-7	.	TRBV7-2	TGTGCCAGCAGCTTAGCCGCCAGGCCTGTCCCCCCTTACGAGCAGTACTTC	CASSLAARPVPPYEQYF
.	TRBJ1-2	.	TRBV28	TGTGCCAGCAGTCTTGACAGCTATGGCTACACCTTC	CASSLDSYGYTF
.	TRBJ1-1	TRBD1	TRBV7-3	TGTGCCAGCAGCTTGACAGGGGACACTGAAGCTTTCTTT	CASSLTGDTEAFF
.	TRBJ2-1	.	TRBV24-1	TGTGCCACCAGTGAGGGGGGTGAACATGAGCAGTTCTTC	CATSEGGEHEQFF
.	TRBJ2-7	TRBD2	TRBV7-9	TGTGCCAGCAGCCAGAGGGGACTAGCGGATCGCGAGCAGTACTTC	CASSQRGLADREQYF
.	TRBJ1-5	.	TRBV4-2	TGTGCCAGCAGCCAAGATCCGGGGAGAGGTGGCAATCAGCCCCAGCATTTT	CASSQDPGRGGNQPQHF
few	TRBJ2-1	.	TRBV5-4	TGTGCCAGCAGCTTGGGGCTCTACAATGAGCAGTTCTTC	CASSLGLYNEQFF
.	TRBJ1-1	.	TRBV2	TGTGCCAGCAGACCCGACAGAGCCAAGAACACTGAAGCTTTCTTT	CASRPDRAKNTEAFF
.	TRBJ2-3	.	TRBV6-5	TGTGCCAGCAGTAAAACTGCACCCATCAAGTATTTT	CASSKTAPIKYF
.	TRBJ2-7	TRBD1	TRBV6-5	TGTGCCAGCAGAGGGACAGGGAGATACGAGCAGTACTTC	CASRGTGRYEQYF
.	TRBJ1-1	.	TRBV7-8	TGTGCCAGCGGCCTCGGGAACACTGAAGCTTTCTTT	CASGLGNTEAFF
few	TRBJ2-7	.	TRBV5-1	TGCGCCAGCAGCTTGGGTCCCGGAGGGAGGTCCTACGAGCAGTACTTC	CASSLGPGGRSYEQYF
.	TRBJ2-5	.	TRBV7-2	TGTGCCAGCAGCTTAACGGCGGTGATAGAGACCCAGTACTTC	CASSLTAVIETQYF
.	TRBJ1-5	.	TRBV19	TGTGCCAGTACCGATGGGACGGGAGCGGGGCCCCAGCATTTT	CASTDGTGAGPQHF
few	TRBJ2-2	TRBD2	TRBV18	TGTGCCAGCTCACCGCGAAAGACTAGCCCTCTGAACACCGGGGAGCTGTTTTTT	CASSPRKTSPLNTGELFF
few	TRBJ1-2	.	TRBV29-1	TGCAGCGTCCCGTGGGGGGGCTATGGCTACACCTTC	CSVPWGGYGYTF
few	TRBJ2-1	TRBD2	TRBV5-5	TGTGCCAGCAGCTTGCCTAGCGGGAGCCTTAATGAGCAGTTCTTC	CASSLPSGSLNEQFF